Listed below are T cell receptor beta chains from one sample, sequenced in a study of blood T cell repertoires in COVID-19. The assay was immunoSEQ multiplex PCR, and TCRdb's table has in-frame clones only and misses some. Counted here are 150,000 to 200,000 clones, roughly 80% occurring once; the ten biggest clones make up approximately 10%. Sequencing was done on a sample of PBMCs or T cells enriched from blood (not recorded which). The receptors shown here come from a middle-aged man who had recovered from COVID-19. The CDR3 runs from the conserved cysteine through the conserved F or W. A D gene is named only where the DNA matches it firmly. The size field is filled for only some rows; it gives once, few, many or a size class.

cdr3_aa: CASSTDRGGEKLFF
cdr3_nt: TGTGCCAGCAGCACCGACAGGGGAGGAGAAAAACTGTTTTTT
clone_size: once
v_call: TRBV5-4
d_call: TRBD1
j_call: TRBJ1-4

cdr3_aa: CASSLAAYNEQFF
cdr3_nt: TGTGCCAGCAGCCTGGCGGCTTACAATGAGCAGTTCTTC
clone_size: .
v_call: TRBV4-2
d_call: .
j_call: TRBJ2-1

cdr3_aa: CAISGGLTGNTIYF
cdr3_nt: TGTGCCATCAGTGGGGGGCTAACTGGAAACACCATATATTTT
clone_size: .
v_call: TRBV10-3
d_call: .
j_call: TRBJ1-3

cdr3_aa: CASSRGGAEEETQYF
cdr3_nt: TGTGCCAGCAGCCGGGGGGGAGCGGAGGAAGAGACCCAGTACTTC
clone_size: .
v_call: TRBV7-9
d_call: TRBD2
j_call: TRBJ2-5

cdr3_aa: CASSIAAGGWSRPDSGANVLTF
cdr3_nt: TGTGCCAGTAGTATAGCAGCAGGGGGCTGGTCACGCCCAGACTCTGGGGCCAACGTCCTGACTTTC
clone_size: .
v_call: TRBV19
d_call: TRBD1
j_call: TRBJ2-6

cdr3_aa: CAGSGTGRDGETQYF
cdr3_nt: TGTGCCGGAAGCGGGACAGGGAGAGATGGGGAGACCCAGTACTTC
clone_size: .
v_call: TRBV28
d_call: TRBD1
j_call: TRBJ2-5

cdr3_aa: CASSVDPVSELNSPLHF
cdr3_nt: TGTGCCAGCAGCGTCGATCCGGTTTCGGAGCTTAATTCACCCCTCCACTTT
clone_size: .
v_call: TRBV11-2
d_call: .
j_call: TRBJ1-6

cdr3_aa: CASSQGEAGANVLTF
cdr3_nt: TGCGCCAGCAGCCAAGGAGAAGCTGGGGCCAACGTCCTGACTTTC
clone_size: .
v_call: TRBV4-3
d_call: .
j_call: TRBJ2-6

cdr3_aa: CASKTRRALNEKLFF
cdr3_nt: TGTGCCAGCAAAACACGCAGGGCCCTTAATGAAAAACTGTTTTTT
clone_size: .
v_call: TRBV6-5
d_call: .
j_call: TRBJ1-4

cdr3_aa: CASSPGSNTEAFF
cdr3_nt: TGTGCCAGCAGCCCGGGATCGAACACTGAAGCTTTCTTT
clone_size: .
v_call: TRBV7-9
d_call: .
j_call: TRBJ1-1

cdr3_aa: CASSSGMTGAYGYTF
cdr3_nt: TGTGCCAGCAGCTCAGGGATGACAGGCGCCTATGGCTACACCTTC
clone_size: .
v_call: TRBV7-9
d_call: .
j_call: TRBJ1-2

cdr3_aa: CASSLQGYEQYF
cdr3_nt: TGTGCCAGCAGTTTGCAGGGCTACGAGCAGTACTTC
clone_size: .
v_call: TRBV28
d_call: .
j_call: TRBJ2-7